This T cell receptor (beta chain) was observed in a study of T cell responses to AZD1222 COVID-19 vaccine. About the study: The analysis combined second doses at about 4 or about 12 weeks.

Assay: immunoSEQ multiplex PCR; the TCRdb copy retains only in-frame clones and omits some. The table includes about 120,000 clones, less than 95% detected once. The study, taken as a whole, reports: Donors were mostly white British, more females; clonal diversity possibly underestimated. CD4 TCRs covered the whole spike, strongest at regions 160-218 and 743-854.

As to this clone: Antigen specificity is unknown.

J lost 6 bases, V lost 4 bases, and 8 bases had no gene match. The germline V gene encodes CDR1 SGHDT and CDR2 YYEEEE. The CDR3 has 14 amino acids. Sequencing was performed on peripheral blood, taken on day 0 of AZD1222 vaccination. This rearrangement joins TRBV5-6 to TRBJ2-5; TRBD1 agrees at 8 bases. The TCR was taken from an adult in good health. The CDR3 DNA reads TGTGCCAGCAGCCTTGGACAGGGTCGCAAGACCCAGTACTTC. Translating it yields CASSLGQGRKTQYF.